This TCR beta chain was retrieved from a study of beta chain features in type 1 diabetes. Study overall: Sorted cell examination encompassed around 100,000,000 cells across all samples.

Expressed TCRB transcripts were sequenced, since all the RNA that had been isolated was reverse transcribed. Sequencing used immunoSEQ multiplex PCR; TCRdb keeps in-frame clones, though not all of them. The sample records 350,000 to 450,000 clones, more than 11% being singletons. Post-sort purity exceeded 98% for all sorted populations. This clone was observed a few times. The sample was naive CD4+ T cells from blood. This TCR derives from a young man in good health.

As DNA, the CDR3 is TGTGCCAGCAGCCGCGGGCAGGGTAATGAGCAGTTCTTC. This encodes CASSRGQGNEQFF. V is TRBV7-9 and J is TRBJ2-1; D might be TRBD1 or TRBD2, each matching 5 bases. Germline-derived CDR1 and CDR2 are SEHNR and FQNEAQ (reference sequence). CDR3 length: 13 residues. Trimming stripped 5 bases from V and 7 bases from J, with 12 bases between.